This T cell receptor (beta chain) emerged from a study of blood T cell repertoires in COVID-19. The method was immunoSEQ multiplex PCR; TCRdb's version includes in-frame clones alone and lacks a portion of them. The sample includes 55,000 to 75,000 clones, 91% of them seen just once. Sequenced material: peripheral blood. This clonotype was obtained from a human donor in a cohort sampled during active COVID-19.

CDR3 loop: CATWGPNTEAFF. CDR3 DNA: TGTGCCACTTGGGGGCCAAACACTGAAGCTTTCTTT. This chain joins TRBV18 and TRBJ1-1; TRBD1 is a possible D gene (6 bases). CDR1 is KGHSH and CDR2 is LQKENI in the germline V gene. This CDR3 is 12 amino acids long. Trimming left V 10 bases short and J 2 bases short, with 11 bases between.